This is a list of T cell receptor beta chains from one sample in a study of CD8 T cells in Susac syndrome. TCRdb fed the immunoSEQ multiplex PCR reads into MiXCR, producing one record per CDR3 protein. Among about 140,000 distinct CDR3 sequences listed, roughly 94% were seen once. The sequencing input was CD4+ T cells from PBMCs. Receptor source: a human donor with Susac syndrome. CDR3s include the opening cysteine and the closing phenylalanine or tryptophan. D genes are given only for firm matches. Clone size is shown for a subset of rows, as once, few, many or a class of expanded clone.

J gene	clone size	V gene	D gene	CDR3 DNA	CDR3 protein
TRBJ2-5	-	TRBV6-5	-	TGTGCCAGCAGTTACAATCCTGGCAGCCAAGAGACCCAGTACTTC	CASSYNPGSQETQYF
TRBJ1-2	-	TRBV5-6	-	TGTGCCAGCAGCTTGGGACACCCTAACTATGGCTACACCTTC	CASSLGHPNYGYTF
TRBJ2-5	-	TRBV30	-	TGTGCCTGGAGTGGGGGCCTACAAGAGACCCAGTACTTC	CAWSGGLQETQYF
TRBJ1-1	-	TRBV29-1	-	TGCAGCGTTGCAGGCCAAGGTGAAGCTTTCTTT	CSVAGQGEAFF
TRBJ1-1	-	TRBV29-1	-	TGCAGCGTTGTTCGTCGACTGGAGGGGAACACTGAAGCTTTCTTT	CSVVRRLEGNTEAFF
TRBJ1-1	-	TRBV12-3/TRBV12-4	-	TGTGCCAGCAGTTCCCCCTTTGGGGGGGAATGGCCTGAAGCTTTCTTT	CASSSPFGGEWPEAFF
TRBJ2-5	-	TRBV15	TRBD1	TGTGCCACCAGCACCGGGACAGCCCAAGAGACCCAGTACTTC	CATSTGTAQETQYF
TRBJ2-4	-	TRBV10-3	TRBD1	TGTGCCATCAGTGGACAGGGTCCCAAAAACATTCAGTACTTC	CAISGQGPKNIQYF
TRBJ2-1	-	TRBV7-2	-	TGTGCCAGCAGTCCGGGTCGGTTCGGCCAGAACAATGAGCAGTTCTTC	CASSPGRFGQNNEQFF
TRBJ2-5	-	TRBV12-3/TRBV12-4	TRBD2	TGTGCCAGCAGTTTGGAAGCGGGAGGGCTGGAGACCCAGTACTTC	CASSLEAGGLETQYF
TRBJ1-1	-	TRBV12-3/TRBV12-4	-	TGTGCCAGTGGTATGGTGGGGGAAGCTTTCTTT	CASGMVGEAFF
TRBJ1-2	-	TRBV30	TRBD1	TGTGCCTGGAGTGTAGACAGGGGCTATGGCTACACCTTC	CAWSVDRGYGYTF
TRBJ1-1	-	TRBV5-4	-	TGTGCCAGCAGCTTGGAGGGACAGAACACTGAAGCTTTCTTT	CASSLEGQNTEAFF
TRBJ2-3	-	TRBV5-5	-	TGTGCCAGCAGCTCTGAATGGGGATCAGATACGCAGTATTTT	CASSSEWGSDTQYF
TRBJ2-5	-	TRBV6-6	-	TGTGCCAGCAGTTCTTACGGGAGTCGGCGAGAGACCCAGTACTTC	CASSSYGSRRETQYF
TRBJ1-1	-	TRBV29-1	-	TGCAGCGCGACACAGGGTAAGGCTGAAGCTTTCTTT	CSATQGKAEAFF
TRBJ1-5	-	TRBV25-1	TRBD1	TGTGCCAGCAGTTCGGGGACAGGGGGCGGTCAGCCCCAGCATTTT	CASSSGTGGGQPQHF
TRBJ1-2	-	TRBV30	-	TGTGCCTGGAACCGGGGTCCCATCTATGGCTACACCTTC	CAWNRGPIYGYTF
TRBJ1-1	once	TRBV7-2	TRBD1	TGTGCCAGCAGCCAATCAGGGGGCACTGAAGCTTTCTTT	CASSQSGGTEAFF
TRBJ1-5	-	TRBV6-1	-	TGTGCCAGCAGCCAATTCAATCAGCCCCAGCATTTT	CASSQFNQPQHF
TRBJ2-5	-	TRBV20-1	-	TGCAGTGCTCCCCTCGGGGCTAGTCCCAACTTC	CSAPLGASPNF
TRBJ2-5	-	TRBV20-1	-	TGCAGTGCTAGTCCGCCCCAACAAGAGACCCAGTACTTC	CSASPPQQETQYF
TRBJ1-3	-	TRBV29-1	-	TGCAGCGTCCGGACGGCAGGAAACACCATATATTTT	CSVRTAGNTIYF
TRBJ2-4	-	TRBV28	TRBD1	TGTGCCAGCAGTTTCACCGGGACAGGGCAAAACATTCAGTACTTC	CASSFTGTGQNIQYF
TRBJ1-1	-	TRBV11-1	TRBD1	TGTGCCAGCAGCTTAGCGCGGGGACAGGGACGGGGTGAAGCTTTCTTT	CASSLARGQGRGEAFF
TRBJ2-7	-	TRBV29-1	TRBD2	TGCAGCCAAGCGGGGACGGGACCTTACGAGCAGTACTTC	CSQAGTGPYEQYF
TRBJ2-7	-	TRBV29-1	TRBD2	TGCAGCGCCGTAGCGGGAGGAGCGGGCGAGCAGTACTTC	CSAVAGGAGEQYF
TRBJ2-6	-	TRBV14	-	TGTGCCAGCAGCGTTTTGGCAGGGCTCTCTGGGGCCAACGTCCTGACTTTC	CASSVLAGLSGANVLTF
TRBJ2-1	-	TRBV29-1	-	TGCAGCGTTGTTTCCGGGCCCGATGAGCAGTTCTTC	CSVVSGPDEQFF
TRBJ1-2	-	TRBV30	-	TGTGCCTGGAGGGCGGGGGGCGACTATGGCTACACCTTC	CAWRAGGDYGYTF
TRBJ1-1	-	TRBV18	TRBD1	TGTGCCAGCTCACCACCTCTGCGAACAGGGGGCAGTACTGAAGCTTTCTTT	CASSPPLRTGGSTEAFF
TRBJ1-1	once	TRBV12-3/TRBV12-4	-	TGTGCCAGCAGCCCTATAGGGAGCACTGAAGCTTTCTTT	CASSPIGSTEAFF
TRBJ1-5	few	TRBV15	-	TGTGCCACCAGCAGAGATAATCAGCCCCAGCATTTT	CATSRDNQPQHF
TRBJ2-7	-	TRBV20-1	-	TGCAGTGCTAGAAGGCCTGGCGAGCAGTACTTC	CSARRPGEQYF
TRBJ2-2	-	TRBV7-3	-	TGTGCCAGCAGCTTAACCGGGCGTACCGGGGAGCTGTTTTTT	CASSLTGRTGELFF
TRBJ2-2	-	TRBV30	-	TGTGCCTGTTTTAGGAAGAACACCGGGGAGCTGTTTTTT	CACFRKNTGELFF
TRBJ2-7	-	TRBV7-9	-	TGTGCCAGCAGCTTACCGCTAGACCTATACGAGCAGTACTTC	CASSLPLDLYEQYF
TRBJ2-2	-	TRBV3-1	-	TGTGCCAGCAGCCTCAAGGGTACGGGGCGCGGGGCCGGGGAGCTGTTTTTT	CASSLKGTGRGAGELFF
TRBJ1-2	-	TRBV5-6	-	TGTGCCAGCAGCTCGGGGCGGGGTACTCAAGGCTACACCTTC	CASSSGRGTQGYTF
TRBJ1-1	-	TRBV11-2	-	TGTGCCAGCGGGCCGGATGGGGGGACGGGAGCTTTCTTT	CASGPDGGTGAFF
TRBJ1-2	-	TRBV12-3/TRBV12-4	-	TGTGCCAGCAGCCAAGTGCTTGGGAGGGGCTACACCTTC	CASSQVLGRGYTF
TRBJ1-5	-	TRBV21-1	-	TGTGCCAGCAGCAAAGTGATCCGGGACAGGGGGGGCAATCAGCCCCAGCATTTT	CASSKVIRDRGGNQPQHF
TRBJ2-7	-	TRBV5-1	-	TGCGCCAGCAGTCCGGTAATGGGCTACGAGCAGTACTTC	CASSPVMGYEQYF
TRBJ2-7	-	TRBV2	TRBD2	TGTGCCAGCAGTGACCCTAGCGGTTCCTACGAGCAGTACTTC	CASSDPSGSYEQYF
TRBJ2-1	-	TRBV9	-	TGTGCCAGCAGCGTAGTTGGGGGCGCAACCTCCTACAATGAGCAGTTCTTC	CASSVVGGATSYNEQFF
TRBJ2-7	-	TRBV2	TRBD2	TGTGCCAGCAGTCCCTTGGCGGGAGGACTATACGAGCAGTACTTC	CASSPLAGGLYEQYF
TRBJ1-6	-	TRBV12-3/TRBV12-4	-	TGTGCCAGCAGTATCTCCTATAATTCACCCCTCCACTTT	CASSISYNSPLHF
TRBJ1-5	once	TRBV19	-	TGTGCCAGTAGTCCAATCAGGGGTCAAGGACGGAGCAATCAGCCCCAGCATTTT	CASSPIRGQGRSNQPQHF
TRBJ1-1	few	TRBV5-1	TRBD1	TGCGCCAGCAGCAATACAGGGGGCACTGAAGCTTTCTTT	CASSNTGGTEAFF
TRBJ2-1	-	TRBV28	-	TGTGCCAGCAGTCTCGTAACAGGGAATGAGCAGTTCTTC	CASSLVTGNEQFF
TRBJ1-5	-	TRBV6-2/TRBV6-3	-	TGTGCCAGCAGTTACGGGGCAGCAAATCAGCCCCAGCATTTT	CASSYGAANQPQHF
TRBJ1-5	-	TRBV2	-	TGTGCCAGCAAGTGGGAGGGATGGTCGGGCAATCAGCCCCAGCATTTT	CASKWEGWSGNQPQHF
TRBJ1-1	-	TRBV30	-	TGTGCCTGGGCCGGGGGTCTCAACACTGAAGCTTTCTTT	CAWAGGLNTEAFF
TRBJ2-4	-	TRBV28	-	TGTGCCAGCAGTTTATTGGGCGGTGAGGGAAACATTCAGTACTTC	CASSLLGGEGNIQYF
TRBJ2-2	-	TRBV20-1	-	TGCAGTGCTAGAGACACCGGGGAGCTGTTTTTT	CSARDTGELFF
TRBJ2-7	-	TRBV6-2/TRBV6-3	TRBD2	TGTGCCAGCAGGTGGACTAGCGGGGGCGCCTACGAGCAGTACTTC	CASRWTSGGAYEQYF
TRBJ2-1	-	TRBV5-1	TRBD2	TGCGCCAGCAGCTTGGTGGGACTAGAGGCCTACAATGAGCAGTTCTTC	CASSLVGLEAYNEQFF
TRBJ2-1	-	TRBV30	TRBD2	TGTGCCTGGAGTGTACGTGCGGGGGGTGGGAATGAGCAGTTCTTC	CAWSVRAGGGNEQFF
TRBJ2-1	-	TRBV7-2	TRBD1	TGTGCCAGCAGCCTAATTGTTTGGACAGGTCCGTTCTTC	CASSLIVWTGPFF
TRBJ2-3	-	TRBV7-2	-	TGTGCCAGCAGCTTAAGTGCTAGCACAGATACGCAGTATTTT	CASSLSASTDTQYF